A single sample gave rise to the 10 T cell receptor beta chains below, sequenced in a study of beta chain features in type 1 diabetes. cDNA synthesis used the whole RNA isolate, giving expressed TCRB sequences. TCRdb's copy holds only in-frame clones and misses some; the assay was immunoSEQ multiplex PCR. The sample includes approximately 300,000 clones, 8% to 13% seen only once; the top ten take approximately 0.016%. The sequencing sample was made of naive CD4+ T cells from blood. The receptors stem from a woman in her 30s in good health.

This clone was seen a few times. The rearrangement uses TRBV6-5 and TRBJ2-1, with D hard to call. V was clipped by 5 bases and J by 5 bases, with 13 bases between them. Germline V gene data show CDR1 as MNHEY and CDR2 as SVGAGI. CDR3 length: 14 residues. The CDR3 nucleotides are TGTGCCAGCAGTCCTCTTACAAGAAACAATGAGCAGTTCTTC. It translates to CASSPLTRNNEQFF.

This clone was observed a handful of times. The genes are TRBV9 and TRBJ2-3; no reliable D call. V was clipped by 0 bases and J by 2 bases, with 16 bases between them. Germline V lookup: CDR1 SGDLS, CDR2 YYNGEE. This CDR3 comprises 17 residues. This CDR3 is CASSVATGYIATDTQYF. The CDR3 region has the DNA TGTGCCAGCAGCGTAGCCACCGGCTATATAGCCACAGATACGCAGTATTTT.

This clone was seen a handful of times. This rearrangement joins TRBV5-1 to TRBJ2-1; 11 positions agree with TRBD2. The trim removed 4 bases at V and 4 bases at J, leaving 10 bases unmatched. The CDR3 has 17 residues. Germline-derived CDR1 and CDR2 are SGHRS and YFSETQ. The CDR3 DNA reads TGCGCCAGCAGCCCCAATTTGGGGACTAGCGGATACAATGAGCAGTTCTTC. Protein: CASSPNLGTSGYNEQFF.

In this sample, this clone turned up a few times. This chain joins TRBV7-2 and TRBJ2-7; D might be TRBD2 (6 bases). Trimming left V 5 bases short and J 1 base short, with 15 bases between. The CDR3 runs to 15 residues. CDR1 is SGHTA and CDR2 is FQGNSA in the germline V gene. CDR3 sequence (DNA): TGTGCCAGCAGCCGCGGGGCTAGCGCGTCCTACGAGCAGTACTTC. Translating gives CASSRGASASYEQYF.

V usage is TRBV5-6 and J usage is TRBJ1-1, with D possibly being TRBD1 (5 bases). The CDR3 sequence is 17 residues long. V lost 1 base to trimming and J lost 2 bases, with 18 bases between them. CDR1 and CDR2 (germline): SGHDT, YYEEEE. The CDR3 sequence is CASSLLLDSRSNTEAFF. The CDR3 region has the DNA TGTGCCAGCAGCTTGTTACTCGACAGTCGCTCTAACACTGAAGCTTTCTTT.

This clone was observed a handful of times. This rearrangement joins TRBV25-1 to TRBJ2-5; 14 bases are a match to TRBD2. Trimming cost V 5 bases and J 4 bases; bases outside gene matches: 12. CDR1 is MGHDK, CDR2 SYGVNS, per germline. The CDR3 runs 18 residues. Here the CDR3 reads CASSHRLAGGPRVETQYF. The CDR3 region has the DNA TGTGCCAGCAGTCACCGACTAGCGGGAGGGCCGAGGGTAGAGACCCAGTACTTC. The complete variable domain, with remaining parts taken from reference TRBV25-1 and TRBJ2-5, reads EADIYQTPRYLVIGTGKKITLECSQTMGHDKMYWYQQDPGMELHLIHYSYGVNSTEKGDLSSESTVSRIRTEHFPLTLESARPSHTSQYLCASSHRLAGGPRVETQYFGPGTRLLVL.

CDR3 loop: CARTGSAGGNTGELFF. CDR3 DNA: TGTGCCAGGACGGGGTCGGCGGGAGGCAACACCGGGGAGCTGTTTTTT. The chain employs TRBV2 and TRBJ2-2, with 8 bases identical to TRBD2. The germline CDR1 and CDR2 sequences are SNHLY and FYNNEI. This CDR3 comprises 16 residues. V lost 9 bases, J lost 2 bases, and 11 bases stayed unmatched. The full variable domain, rest sourced from reference TRBV2 and TRBJ2-2, is EPEVTQTPSHQVTQMGQEVILRCVPISNHLYFYWYRQILGQKVEFLVSFYNNEISEKSEIFDDQFSVERPDGSNFTLKIRSTKLEDSAMYFCARTGSAGGNTGELFFGEGSRLTVL.

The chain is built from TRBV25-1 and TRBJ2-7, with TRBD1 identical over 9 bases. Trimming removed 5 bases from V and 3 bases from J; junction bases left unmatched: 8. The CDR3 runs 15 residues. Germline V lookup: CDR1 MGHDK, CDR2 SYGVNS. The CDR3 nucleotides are TGTGCCAGCAGTAATTTGGGACAGGGTTACTACGAGCAGTACTTC. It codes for CASSNLGQGYYEQYF.

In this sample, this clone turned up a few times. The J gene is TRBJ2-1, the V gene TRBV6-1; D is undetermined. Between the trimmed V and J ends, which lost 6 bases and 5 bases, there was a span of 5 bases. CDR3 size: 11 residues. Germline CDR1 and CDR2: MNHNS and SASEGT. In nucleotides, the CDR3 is TGTGCCAGCAGACTAAACAATGAGCAGTTCTTC. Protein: CASRLNNEQFF.

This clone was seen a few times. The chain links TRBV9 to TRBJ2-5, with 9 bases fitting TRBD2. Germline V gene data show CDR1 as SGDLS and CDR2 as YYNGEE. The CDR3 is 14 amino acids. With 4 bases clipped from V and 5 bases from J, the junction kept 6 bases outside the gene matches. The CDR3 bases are TGTGCCAGCAGCCCCTTGGCGGGAGGGGAGACCCAGTACTTC. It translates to CASSPLAGGETQYF.